This is a list of T cell receptor beta chains from one sample in a study of CD8 T cells in Susac syndrome. TCRdb recomputed calls from the immunoSEQ multiplex PCR reads with MiXCR, one row per CDR3 protein. The data hold roughly 200,000 distinct CDR3 sequences, with approximately 95% observed a single time. Sequencing was done on a sample of CD8+ T cells from PBMCs. These receptor sequences come from a human donor with multiple sclerosis. Both conserved end residues are part of each CDR3. Fields, in order: V gene, J gene, D gene, clone size, CDR3 protein. A D gene is named only where the DNA matches it firmly. For some rows the clone size is stated as once, few or many, or as a class when expanded; others skip it.

V: TRBV29-1
J: TRBJ2-7
D: NA
size: few
CDR3: CSVPGTSYEQYF

V: TRBV15
J: TRBJ1-5
D: NA
size: NA
CDR3: CATSRDVRGQPQHF

V: TRBV7-9
J: TRBJ2-7
D: TRBD1
size: NA
CDR3: CATGQGYSYEQYF

V: TRBV28
J: TRBJ1-1
D: TRBD1
size: NA
CDR3: CASSSPRDRGFGTEAFF

V: TRBV14
J: TRBJ1-1
D: NA
size: NA
CDR3: CASSQVTMTNTEAFF

V: TRBV30
J: TRBJ2-3
D: NA
size: NA
CDR3: CAWGRTSTDTQYF

V: TRBV7-8
J: TRBJ2-1
D: NA
size: NA
CDR3: CASSLIGAEQFF

V: TRBV20-1
J: TRBJ2-3
D: NA
size: NA
CDR3: CSAPGHQSTDTQYF

V: TRBV27
J: TRBJ2-6
D: NA
size: NA
CDR3: CASSQPSGANVLTF

V: TRBV7-9
J: TRBJ2-4
D: TRBD2
size: NA
CDR3: CASTDGGAAKNIQYF

V: TRBV2
J: TRBJ2-1
D: NA
size: once
CDR3: CASSEGGAGPGDEQFF

V: TRBV9
J: TRBJ2-1
D: NA
size: NA
CDR3: CASSVEPGLRGGDEQFF

V: TRBV4-1
J: TRBJ2-2
D: NA
size: NA
CDR3: CASSQVREYTGELFF

V: TRBV20-1
J: TRBJ2-7
D: TRBD2
size: NA
CDR3: CSALRTSAAEQYF

V: TRBV3-1
J: TRBJ1-5
D: NA
size: NA
CDR3: CASSSVYSNQPQHF

V: TRBV11-2
J: TRBJ2-7
D: NA
size: NA
CDR3: CASSLELGASYEQYF